What follows are 20 T cell receptor beta chains derived from one specimen sequenced in a study of long-term antiretroviral therapy in people with HIV. This was the immunoSEQ v3.0 assay at survey level. Clones were read by immunoSEQ multiplex PCR, and TCRdb kept only the in-frame ones, dropping some. This sample yields tens of thousands of clones, of which 75% to 90% are seen a single time; roughly 5.6% belongs to the top ten. The specimen comprised unsorted PBMCs, sampled 1.5 years after starting antiretroviral therapy. The receptors shown here come from a young man with HIV.

The chain links TRBV21-1 to TRBJ2-5. TRBV21-1 corresponds to a pseudogene. CDR3 length equals 15 residues. The CDR3 nucleotides read TGTGCCAGCAGCACCTTCGGCGTGAACCAAGAGACCCAGTACTTC. Translation gives CASSTFGVNQETQYF.

This clone was seen only once. The V call is TRBV6-6, the J call TRBJ2-2, with 9 bases that match TRBD1. The CDR3 is made up of 14 amino acids. The V and J ends lost 5 bases and 5 bases, in that order; junction bases with no gene match: 3. Germline CDR1 and CDR2: MNHNY and SVGAGI (reference sequence). CDR3 in DNA: TGTGCCAGCAGTGGAGGACAGGGGACCGGGGAGCTGTTTTTT. This sequence encodes CASSGGQGTGELFF.

The chain combines TRBV5-1 with TRBJ2-7; D might be TRBD1 (6 bases). Germline loops: CDR1 SGHRS, CDR2 YFSETQ. The V end was cut by 2 bases, the J end by 3 bases, with 15 bases between. The CDR3 is made up of 15 amino acids. The chain's CDR3 is CASSLTAGVLYEQYF. The DNA of the CDR3 is TGCGCCAGCAGCTTAACAGCAGGGGTTCTCTACGAGCAGTACTTC.

Here the CDR3 reads CAWRWGGTVGNYGYTF. The DNA for the CDR3 is TGTGCCTGGAGGTGGGGTGGGACAGTCGGGAACTATGGCTACACCTTC. The J gene is TRBJ1-2, the V gene TRBV30; 7 bases match TRBD1. V gave up 3 bases and J gave up 2 bases; unmatched junction bases: 12. This CDR3 spans 16 amino acids. Germline lookup yields CDR1 GTSNPN and CDR2 SVGIG (reference sequence).

This clone has only a few counts. The genes are TRBV4-3 and TRBJ2-7, with D perhaps matching TRBD2 (5 bases). V dropped 0 bases and J dropped 3 bases, with 15 bases sitting between them. Germline V gene lookup returns CDR1 LGHNA and CDR2 YSLEER. The length of the CDR3 is 16 residues. DNA for the CDR3: TGCGCCAGCAGCCAAGAGGCGCGAGGGTTGGACTACGAGCAGTACTTC. This encodes CASSQEARGLDYEQYF.

This clone turned up a few times. The CDR3, as DNA: TGTGCCAGTAGTTCTCAAAAAACCGGGATGAATCAGCCCCAGCATTTT. This sequence encodes CASSSQKTGMNQPQHF. The chain is built from TRBV19 and TRBJ1-5; D not certain. V was trimmed by 5 bases and J by 4 bases, leaving 18 bases between them. In germline, CDR1 is LNHDA, CDR2 SQIVND (reference sequence). There are 16 residues in the CDR3.

The gene calls are TRBV2 and TRBJ1-2; D is perhaps TRBD1 (5 bases). Germline V gene lookup returns CDR1 SNHLY and CDR2 FYNNEI. Trimming removed 10 bases at V and 7 bases at J, with 19 bases between. The CDR3 totals 13 residues. DNA for the CDR3: TGTGCCATTAAAGGGGAGGGAGAGTCTGGCTACACCTTC. Its protein product is CAIKGEGESGYTF.

A single count supports this clone. This chain joins TRBV6-1 and TRBJ1-1; a weak D match, TRBD1 (6 bases). The germline CDR1 and CDR2 sequences are MNHNS and SASEGT. The CDR3 spans 14 residues. The V gene lost 8 bases and the J gene lost 0 bases, with 13 bases spanning the gap. For the CDR3, the DNA is TGTGCCAGCGGACGGGGGCAGGTGAACACTGAAGCTTTCTTT. It codes for CASGRGQVNTEAFF.

This sequence joins TRBV4-3 and TRBJ2-4; unclear D gene. The V gene's germline CDR1 is LGHNA and CDR2 YSLEER. This CDR3 is built from 17 residues. V gave up 0 bases and J gave up 3 bases, with 15 bases separating them. The CDR3 nucleotides are TGCGCCAGCAGCCAAGATATCGTTAGGGAAGTCAAAAACATTCAGTACTTC. The encoded protein is CASSQDIVREVKNIQYF.

This chain uses TRBV5-4 with TRBJ1-2, with D perhaps TRBD1 (5 bases). Germline V CDR1 and CDR2: SGHNT, YYREEE (reference sequence). V was clipped by 2 bases and J by 2 bases, with 10 bases between them. The CDR3 runs 14 residues. The CDR3 nucleotides are TGTGCCAGCAGCTTAGGGACTGGAAACTATGGCTACACCTTC. It translates to CASSLGTGNYGYTF.

The gene calls are TRBV7-9 and TRBJ2-2, with no clear D. Deletions cut 3 bases from V and 3 bases from J, with 8 bases between. CDR3 length: 14 amino acids. Germline CDR1 SEHNR, CDR2 FQNEAQ (reference sequence). CDR3 sequence: CASSLFGYTGELFF. CDR3 DNA: TGTGCCAGCAGCTTGTTCGGCTACACCGGGGAGCTGTTTTTT.

The genes are TRBV7-9 and TRBJ1-2; unclear D gene. The CDR3 spans 14 residues. Trimming stripped 1 base from V and 3 bases from J, with 9 bases between. Germline V gene data show CDR1 as SEHNR and CDR2 as FQNEAQ (reference sequence). In DNA form, the CDR3 reads TGTGCCAGCAGCTTAGAAGGCAGTTACTATGGCTACACCTTC. Its translation is CASSLEGSYYGYTF.

This chain connects TRBV5-1 to TRBJ2-7, with TRBD1 matching 7 bases. The V gene's germline CDR1 is SGHRS and CDR2 YFSETQ. V lost 5 bases to trimming and J lost 5 bases; unmatched junction nucleotides: 7. The CDR3 has 13 residues. Here the CDR3 DNA reads TGCGCCAGCAGTACACAGGGGACCCACGAGCAGTACTTC. It encodes CASSTQGTHEQYF. The full variable domain, in which reference TRBV5-1 and TRBJ2-7 provide the parts outside the CDR3, is KAGVTQTPRYLIKTRGQQVTLSCSPISGHRSVSWYQQTPGQGLQFLFEYFSETQRNKGNFPGRFSGRQFSNSRSEMNVSTLELGDSALYLCASSTQGTHEQYFGPGTRLTVT.

The chain has TRBV7-8 and TRBJ2-7; 11 bases align to TRBD2. This CDR3 is built from 14 residues. Germline CDR1 reads SGHVS; CDR2 reads FQNEAQ. J gave up 3 bases and V 7 bases, and 5 bases lay outside the gene matches. CDR3: CASTRGLAVYEQYF. Written as DNA, the CDR3 is TGTGCCAGCACAAGGGGACTAGCGGTCTACGAGCAGTACTTC.

Here the CDR3 DNA reads TGCGCCAGCAGTGAGTTCCTGAACAGTATTTATGGCTACACCTTC. Translated, it gives CASSEFLNSIYGYTF. J is TRBJ1-2 and V is TRBV10-2; D not resolved. This CDR3 is 15 amino acids long. CDR1 and CDR2 (germline): WSHSY, SAAADI. V lost 1 base and J lost 5, with 14 bases in between.

The gene calls are TRBV6-5 and TRBJ1-1; 7 bases agree with TRBD1. The CDR3 extends over 16 amino acids. With 2 bases clipped from V and 3 bases from J, the junction kept 9 bases outside the gene matches. Germline loops: CDR1 MNHEY, CDR2 SVGAGI. As DNA, the CDR3 is TGTGCCAGCAGTTACAGGGGGCGAGGATTTTACACTGAAGCTTTCTTT. This sequence encodes CASSYRGRGFYTEAFF.

The genes are TRBV18 and TRBJ1-5; D not resolved. This CDR3 has 13 amino acids. Per the germline V gene, CDR1 is KGHSH and CDR2 is LQKENI. V was shortened by 5 bases and J by 3 bases, with 8 bases between the two germline ends. This chain's CDR3 is CASSSADNQPQHF. The CDR3 DNA sequence: TGTGCCAGCTCATCGGCGGACAATCAGCCCCAGCATTTT. The entire variable domain, with the rest obtained from reference TRBV18 and TRBJ1-5, is as follows: NAGVMQNPRHLVRRRGQEARLRCSPMKGHSHVYWYRQLPEEGLKFMVYLQKENIIDESGMPKERFSAEFPKEGPSILRIQQVVRGDSAAYFCASSSADNQPQHFGDGTRLSIL.

The gene calls are TRBV6-5 and TRBJ1-1; 7 nucleotides align to TRBD1. The CDR3 has 15 residues. V gave up 2 bases and J gave up 5 bases; unmatched junction bases: 8. CDR1 is MNHEY, CDR2 SVGAGI, per germline. The CDR3 region is CASSYTLRGRTEAFF. CDR3 DNA: TGTGCCAGCAGTTACACCCTCAGGGGGAGGACTGAAGCTTTCTTT.

CDR3 nucleotide sequence: TGTGCCAGCAGTACCCCTTCCGGCATGAACACTGAAGCTTTCTTT. Translating it yields CASSTPSGMNTEAFF. The J gene is TRBJ1-1, the V gene TRBV27; D remains unclear. In germline, CDR1 is MNHEY, CDR2 SMNVEV (reference sequence). This CDR3 comprises 15 residues. V lost 5 bases to trimming and J lost 0 bases, with 13 bases between them.

This chain joins TRBV30 and TRBJ1-5; D is undetermined. With 5 bases removed from V and 2 bases from J, the gap between germline ends came to 10 bases. The CDR3 runs 13 residues. The germline gives CDR1 GTSNPN, CDR2 SVGIG (reference sequence). Written as DNA, the CDR3 is TGTGCCTGGTCGCCCGGGGGCAATCAGCCCCAGCATTTT. Translating gives CAWSPGGNQPQHF.